Presented here are 8 T cell receptor beta chains from one specimen sequenced in a study of breast tumors, draining lymph nodes, adjacent tissues. TCRdb reanalysed the multiplex PCR reads using MiXCR and keeps one entry per CDR3 protein. This table holds over 250,000 distinct CDR3 sequences, under 35% found once. The lymph nodes were axillary draining lymph nodes from breast cancer patients. What was sequenced was axillary lymph node tissue. The receptors here all came from a female donor with breast cancer. Some clones in this sample may be carry-over from other donors' samples.

The sample holds many counts of this clonotype. The CDR3 loop is CASSHRGGSGRATDTQYF. CDR3 nucleotide sequence: TGCGCCAGCAGCCACCGGGGGGGTAGCGGGAGGGCGACAGATACGCAGTATTTT. The genes are TRBV4-3 and TRBJ2-3, with TRBD2 identical over 11 bases. Germline V gene lookup returns CDR1 LGHNA and CDR2 YSLEER. The J segment lost 3 bases and the V segment lost 3 bases, leaving 11 bases of the junction unmatched. CDR3 length equals 18 residues.

The sample holds many counts of this clonotype. The J gene is TRBJ2-1, the V gene TRBV19; no reliable D call. V was clipped by 2 bases and J by 6 bases, with 8 bases between them. Looked up from germline, CDR1 is LNHDA and CDR2 is SQIVND (reference sequence). The CDR3 extends over 13 amino acids. CDR3 sequence: CASSITVANEQFF. The CDR3 coding sequence is TGTGCCAGTAGTATAACGGTGGCCAATGAGCAGTTCTTC.

Ten or more counts support this clonotype. V gene TRBV5-1 combines with J gene TRBJ2-3; 13 nucleotides line up with TRBD2. Per the germline V gene, CDR1 is SGHRS and CDR2 is YFSETQ. V shed 1 base, J shed 3 bases, and the junction held 5 bases outside the gene matches. There are 17 residues in the CDR3. CDR3 amino acids: CASSLLGTSGATDTQYF. Written as DNA, the CDR3 is TGCGCCAGCAGCTTGTTGGGGACTAGCGGGGCTACAGATACGCAGTATTTT.

A note on this clonotype: Here the CDR3 omits its conserved ending phenylalanine or tryptophan, so a read error is the likely source. V and J are TRBV12-3 or TRBV12-4 and TRBJ1-5; maybe TRBD1 (5 bases). The CDR3 has 13 residues. For the CDR3, the DNA is TGTGGCAGCAGGTGGGACAGCAATCAGCCCCAGCATGTT. Protein sequence: CGSRWDSNQPQHV.

The V and J genes are TRBV13 and TRBJ2-5, with D unclear. In germline, CDR1 is PRHDT, CDR2 FYEKMQ (reference sequence). V lost 5 bases and J lost 5, with 9 bases in between. This CDR3 contains 12 residues. The DNA of the CDR3 is TGTGCCAGCAGCCTGCCCAGCGAGACCCAGTACTTC. This sequence encodes CASSLPSETQYF.

In this sample, this clonotype turned up many times. The chain is built from TRBV5-8 and TRBJ2-3; 8 bases line up with TRBD2. Trimming removed 4 bases from V and 2 bases from J; junction bases left unmatched: 12. The germline V gene encodes CDR1 SGHTS and CDR2 YDEGEE. The CDR3 covers 17 residues. This CDR3 reads CASSLVGQRGNTDTQYF. In DNA form, the CDR3 reads TGTGCCAGCAGCCTGGTGGGGCAGCGGGGGAACACAGATACGCAGTATTTT.

This clonotype has at least ten counts. The genes are TRBV20-1 and TRBJ1-5; 12 bases map to TRBD1. This CDR3 is 16 amino acids long. From germline, CDR1 is DFQATT and CDR2 SNEGSKA (reference sequence). V gave up 3 bases and J gave up 6 bases; unmatched junction bases: 9. The CDR3 nucleotides are TGCAGTGCTAGCTTGGCGGGACAGGGGGCGGTTCAGCCCCAGCATTTT. Translation gives CSASLAGQGAVQPQHF.

This clonotype appeared once. This chain connects TRBV20-1 to TRBJ1-2; D remains ambiguous. V shed 6 bases and J shed 2 bases, with 10 bases lying between them. CDR1 and CDR2 (germline): DFQATT, SNEGSKA (reference sequence). This CDR3 has 12 residues. CDR3 in amino acids: CSALPGNYGYTF. CDR3 nucleotides: TGCAGTGCCCTACCGGGCAACTATGGCTACACCTTC.